The 5 T cell receptor beta chains below all came from one sample that was sequenced in a study of regulatory T cells in long-lasting Graves disease. Time point denoted: newly diagnosed GD, antithyroid drugs for less than 3 months. Extracted RNA from PBMCs served as the source of the TCR library. Combining iRepertoire HTBI primers with Arm-PCR of CDR3 regions, the authors built TCR beta libraries. One entry per CDR3 protein, called by TCRdb with MiXCR from the multiplex PCR reads. This repertoire shows about 540,000 distinct CDR3 sequences, approximately 13% found once; its top ten account for roughly a tenth. The same sample was also studied in work on T cells in Graves' hyperthyroidism and ophthalmopathy.

The sample consisted of peripheral blood mononuclear cells (PBMCs), taken at new diagnosis, from a patient treated with antithyroid drugs. These receptors were taken from a man aged 25 to 40 with Graves disease.

Comment on this clonotype: A single base separates this from a much larger clone, so it may be a read error. The chain joins TRBV15 to TRBJ1-1; the D is unclear. Germline CDR1 LNHNV, CDR2 YYDKDF (reference sequence). The length of the CDR3 is 12 residues. As DNA, the CDR3 is TGTGACACCAGCAGCTTAAACACTGAAGCTTTCTTT. It codes for CDTSSLNTEAFF.

This clonotype was seen at least ten times. The chain carries TRBV29-1 and TRBJ1-4; 9 bases align to TRBD1. The CDR3 runs 15 residues. With 6 bases clipped from V and 5 bases from J, the junction kept 10 bases outside the gene matches. Germline lookup yields CDR1 SQVTM and CDR2 ANQGSEA. CDR3 sequence: CSVVLPGQGNEKLFF. The CDR3 nucleotides are TGCAGCGTAGTCCTACCGGGACAGGGAAATGAAAAACTGTTTTTT. Full variable domain (missing parts from reference TRBV29-1 and TRBJ1-4): SAVISQKPSRDICQRGTSLTIQCQVDSQVTMMFWYRQQPGQSLTLIATANQGSEATYESGFVIDKFPISRPNLTFSTLTVSNMSPEDSSIYLCSVVLPGQGNEKLFFGSGTQLSVL.

This clonotype has at least ten counts. This chain connects TRBV27 to TRBJ1-2; tentatively, D is TRBD1 (6 bases). The CDR3 spans 16 residues. Germline V lookup: CDR1 MNHEY, CDR2 SMNVEV (reference sequence). V shed 6 bases and J shed 0 bases, with 17 bases lying between them. The CDR3 DNA reads as TGTGCCAGCAGCTCACTTAGCGGGGACACTAACTATGGCTACACCTTC. This sequence encodes CASSSLSGDTNYGYTF.

In this sample, this clonotype turned up many times. The chain links TRBV2 to TRBJ2-3; 10 bases are a match to TRBD2. Per germline, CDR1 SNHLY and CDR2 FYNNEI. CDR3 size: 14 residues. The V segment lost 7 bases and the J segment 7 bases; nucleotides outside the gene matches: 8. The CDR3 loop is CASNRAGGRNTQYF. CDR3 DNA sequence: TGTGCCAGCAATCGAGCGGGAGGGCGAAATACGCAGTATTTT.

At least ten counts were recorded for this clonotype. This sequence joins TRBV24-1 and TRBJ2-3, with 7 nucleotides matching TRBD2. J was trimmed by 5 bases and V by 3 bases; bases with no gene match: 22. CDR3 size: 20 residues. CDR1 and CDR2 (germline): KGHDR, SFDVKD. The CDR3 sequence: CATSDPLTSENTHGGDTQYF. CDR3 sequence (DNA): TGTGCCACCAGTGATCCCCTAACTAGCGAGAATACCCATGGGGGAGATACGCAGTATTTT.